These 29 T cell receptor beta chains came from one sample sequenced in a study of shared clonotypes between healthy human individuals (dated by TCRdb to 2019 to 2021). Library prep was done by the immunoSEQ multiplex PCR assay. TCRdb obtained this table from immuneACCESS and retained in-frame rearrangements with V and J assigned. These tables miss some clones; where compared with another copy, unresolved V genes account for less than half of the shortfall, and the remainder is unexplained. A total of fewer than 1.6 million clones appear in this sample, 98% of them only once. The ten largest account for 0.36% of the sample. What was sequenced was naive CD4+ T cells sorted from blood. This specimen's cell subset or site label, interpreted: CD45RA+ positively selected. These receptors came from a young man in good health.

The CDR3 DNA follows: TGTGCCAGCAGCTTAGCGGGACTAGCGCCGTACGAGCAGTACTTC. This codes for CASSLAGLAPYEQYF. This chain connects TRBV13 to TRBJ2-7, with 10 bases fitting TRBD2. There are 15 residues in the CDR3. Trimming took 1 base from V and 4 from J; bases not matched to a gene: 4. The germline V gene encodes CDR1 PRHDT and CDR2 FYEKMQ (reference sequence).

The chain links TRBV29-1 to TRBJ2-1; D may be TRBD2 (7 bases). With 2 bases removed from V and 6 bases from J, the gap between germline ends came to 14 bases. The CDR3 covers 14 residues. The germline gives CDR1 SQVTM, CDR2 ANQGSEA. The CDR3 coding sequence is TGCAGCGTTGAAAGGGGGGGCCACGCCAATGAGCAGTTCTTC. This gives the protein CSVERGGHANEQFF.

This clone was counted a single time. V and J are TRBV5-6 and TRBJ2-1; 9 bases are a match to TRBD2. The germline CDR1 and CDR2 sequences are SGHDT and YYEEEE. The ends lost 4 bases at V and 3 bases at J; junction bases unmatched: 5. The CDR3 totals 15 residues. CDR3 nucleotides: TGTGCCAGCAGCCCGCTAGCGGGGAACTACAATGAGCAGTTCTTC. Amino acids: CASSPLAGNYNEQFF.

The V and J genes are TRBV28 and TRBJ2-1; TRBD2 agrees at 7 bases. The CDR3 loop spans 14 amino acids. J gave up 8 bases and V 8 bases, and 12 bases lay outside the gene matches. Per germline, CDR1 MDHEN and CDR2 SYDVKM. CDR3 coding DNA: TGTGCCAGCTATACCGGGACTAAGTTTGATGAGCAGTTCTTC. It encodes CASYTGTKFDEQFF.

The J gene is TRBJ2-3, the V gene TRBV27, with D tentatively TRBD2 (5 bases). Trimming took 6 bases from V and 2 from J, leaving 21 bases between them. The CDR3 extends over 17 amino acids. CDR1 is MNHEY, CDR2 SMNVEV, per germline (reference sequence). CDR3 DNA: TGTGCCAGCAGCATTACGCCACTAGTACCCTCCACAGATACGCAGTATTTT. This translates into CASSITPLVPSTDTQYF.

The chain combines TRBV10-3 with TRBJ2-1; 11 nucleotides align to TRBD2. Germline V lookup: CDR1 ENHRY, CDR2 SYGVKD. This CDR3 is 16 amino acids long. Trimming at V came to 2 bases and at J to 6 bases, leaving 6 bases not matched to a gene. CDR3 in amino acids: CAISEMGTSGSNEQFF. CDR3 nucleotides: TGTGCCATCAGTGAGATGGGAACTAGCGGGAGCAATGAGCAGTTCTTC.

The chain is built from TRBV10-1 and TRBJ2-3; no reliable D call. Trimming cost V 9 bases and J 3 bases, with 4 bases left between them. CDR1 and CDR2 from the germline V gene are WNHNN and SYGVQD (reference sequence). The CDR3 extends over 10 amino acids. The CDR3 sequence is CARETDTQYF. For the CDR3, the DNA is TGCGCCAGAGAGACAGATACGCAGTATTTT.

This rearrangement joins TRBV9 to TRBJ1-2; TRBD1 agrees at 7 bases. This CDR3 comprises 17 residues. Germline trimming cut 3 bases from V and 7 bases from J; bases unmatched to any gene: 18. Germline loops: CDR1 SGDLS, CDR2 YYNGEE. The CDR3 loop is CASSAGGFLRGLGGYTF. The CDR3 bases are TGTGCCAGCAGCGCAGGGGGGTTCCTACGAGGTTTGGGTGGCTACACCTTC.

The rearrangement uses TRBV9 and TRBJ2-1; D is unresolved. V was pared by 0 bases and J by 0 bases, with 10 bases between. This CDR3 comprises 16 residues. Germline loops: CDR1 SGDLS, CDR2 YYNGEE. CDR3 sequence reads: CASSVARASSYNEQFF. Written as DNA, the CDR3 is TGTGCCAGCAGCGTAGCTCGGGCCTCCTCCTACAATGAGCAGTTCTTC.

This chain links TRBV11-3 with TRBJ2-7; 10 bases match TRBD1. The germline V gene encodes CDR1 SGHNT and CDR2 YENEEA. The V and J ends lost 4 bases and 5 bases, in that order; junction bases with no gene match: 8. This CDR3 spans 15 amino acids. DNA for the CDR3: TGTGCCAGCAGCTCCTCGGGACAGGGGAGACACGAGCAGTACTTC. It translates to CASSSSGQGRHEQYF.

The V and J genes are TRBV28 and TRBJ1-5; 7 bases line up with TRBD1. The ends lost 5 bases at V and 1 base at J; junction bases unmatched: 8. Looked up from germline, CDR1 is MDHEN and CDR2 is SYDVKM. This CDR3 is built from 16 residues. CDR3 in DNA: TGTGCCAGCAGTCTCCATACAGGGGTGAGCAATCAGCCCCAGCATTTT. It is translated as CASSLHTGVSNQPQHF.

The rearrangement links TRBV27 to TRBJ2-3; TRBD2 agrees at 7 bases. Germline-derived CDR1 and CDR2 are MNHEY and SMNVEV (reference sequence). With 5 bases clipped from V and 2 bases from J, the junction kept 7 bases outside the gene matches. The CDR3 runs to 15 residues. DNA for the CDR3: TGTGCCAGCAGTCCCGGGGCGGGAGTCACAGATACGCAGTATTTT. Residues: CASSPGAGVTDTQYF.

The CDR3 nucleotides are TGTGCCAGCAGCCACCCTGGGGCTGAAGCTTTCTTT. As protein: CASSHPGAEAFF. This chain uses TRBV27 with TRBJ1-1; the D is unclear. The V and J ends lost 6 bases and 6 bases respectively, with 11 bases between them. CDR3 length equals 12 residues. Germline V CDR1 and CDR2: MNHEY, SMNVEV (reference sequence).

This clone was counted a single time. The CDR3 nucleotides are TGCGCCAGCGGGGCACGAGGGGGCGAAACAGATACGCAGTATTTT. Protein: CASGARGGETDTQYF. This rearrangement joins TRBV5-1 to TRBJ2-3, with TRBD1 matching 7 bases. V shed 7 bases, J shed 3 bases, and the junction held 11 bases outside the gene matches. The CDR3 consists of 15 residues. Germline CDR1 SGHRS, CDR2 YFSETQ.

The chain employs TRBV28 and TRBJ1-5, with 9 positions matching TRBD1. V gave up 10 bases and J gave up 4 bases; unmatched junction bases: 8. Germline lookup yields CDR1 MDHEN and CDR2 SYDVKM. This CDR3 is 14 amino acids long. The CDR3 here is CATAGTGINQPQHF. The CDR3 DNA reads TGTGCCACCGCCGGGACAGGGATAAATCAGCCCCAGCATTTT.

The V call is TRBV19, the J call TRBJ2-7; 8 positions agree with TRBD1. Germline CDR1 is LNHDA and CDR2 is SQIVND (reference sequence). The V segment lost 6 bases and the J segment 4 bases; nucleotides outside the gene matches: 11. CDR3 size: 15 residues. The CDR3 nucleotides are TGTGCCAGTAGCCCCGGGGACAGGCGGGCTTACGAGCAGTACTTC. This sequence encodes CASSPGDRRAYEQYF.

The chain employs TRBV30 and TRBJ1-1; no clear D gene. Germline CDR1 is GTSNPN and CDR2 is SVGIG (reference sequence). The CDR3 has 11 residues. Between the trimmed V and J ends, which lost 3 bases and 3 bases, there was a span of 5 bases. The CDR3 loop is CAWSWDTEAFF. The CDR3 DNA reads TGTGCCTGGAGCTGGGACACTGAAGCTTTCTTT. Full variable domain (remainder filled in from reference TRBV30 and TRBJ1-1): SQTIHQWPATLVQPVGSPLSLECTVEGTSNPNLYWYRQAAGRGLQLLFYSVGIGQISSEVPQNLSASRPQDRQFILSSKKLLLSDSGFYLCAWSWDTEAFFGQGTRLTVV.

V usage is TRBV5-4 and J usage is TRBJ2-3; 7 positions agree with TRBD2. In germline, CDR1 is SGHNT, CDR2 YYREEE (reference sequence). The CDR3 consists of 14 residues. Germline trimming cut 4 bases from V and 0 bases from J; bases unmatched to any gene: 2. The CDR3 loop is CASSISGSTDTQYF. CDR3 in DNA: TGTGCCAGCAGCATTAGCGGGAGCACAGATACGCAGTATTTT.

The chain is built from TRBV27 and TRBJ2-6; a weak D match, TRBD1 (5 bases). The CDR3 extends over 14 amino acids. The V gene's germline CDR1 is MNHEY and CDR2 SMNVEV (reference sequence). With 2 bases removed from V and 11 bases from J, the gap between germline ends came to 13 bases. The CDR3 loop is CASSLGARKDVLTF. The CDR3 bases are TGTGCCAGCAGTTTAGGGGCCCGGAAAGACGTCCTGACTTTC. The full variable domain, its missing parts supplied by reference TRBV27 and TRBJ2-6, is EAQVTQNPRYLITVTGKKLTVTCSQNMNHEYMSWYRQDPGLGLRQIYYSMNVEVTDKGDVPEGYKVSRKEKRNFPLILESPSPNQTSLYFCASSLGARKDVLTFGAGSRLTVL.

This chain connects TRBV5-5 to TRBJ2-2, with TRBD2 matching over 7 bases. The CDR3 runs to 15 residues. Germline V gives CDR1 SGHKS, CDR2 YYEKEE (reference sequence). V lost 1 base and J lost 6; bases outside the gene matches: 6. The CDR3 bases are TGTGCCAGCAGCTTGTATCTCACTAGCGCCGGGGAGCTGTTTTTT. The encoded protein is CASSLYLTSAGELFF. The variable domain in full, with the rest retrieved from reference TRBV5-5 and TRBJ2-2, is DAGVTQSPTHLIKTRGQQVTLRCSPISGHKSVSWYQQVLGQGPQFIFQYYEKEERGRGNFPDRFSARQFPNYSSELNVNALLLGDSALYLCASSLYLTSAGELFFGEGSRLTVL.

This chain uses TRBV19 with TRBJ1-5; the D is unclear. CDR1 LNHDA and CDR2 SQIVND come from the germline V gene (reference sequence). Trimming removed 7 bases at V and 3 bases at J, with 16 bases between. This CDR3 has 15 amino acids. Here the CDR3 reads CASTLYRSPNQPQHF. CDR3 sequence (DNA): TGTGCCAGTACCCTCTACCGGAGCCCCAATCAGCCCCAGCATTTT.

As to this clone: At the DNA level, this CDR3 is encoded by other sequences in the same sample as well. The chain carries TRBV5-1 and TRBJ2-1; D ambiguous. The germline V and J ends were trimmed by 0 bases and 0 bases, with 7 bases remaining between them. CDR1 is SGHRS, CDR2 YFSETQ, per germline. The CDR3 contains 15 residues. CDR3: CASSLGLSSYNEQFF. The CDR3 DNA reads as TGCGCCAGCAGCTTGGGTCTCAGCTCCTACAATGAGCAGTTCTTC.

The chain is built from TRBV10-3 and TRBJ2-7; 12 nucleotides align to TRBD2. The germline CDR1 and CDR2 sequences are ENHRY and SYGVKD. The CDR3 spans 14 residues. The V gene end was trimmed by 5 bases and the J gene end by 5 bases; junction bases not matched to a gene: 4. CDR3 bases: TGTGCCATCAGTCCGGGACTAGCGGGCGACGAGCAGTACTTC. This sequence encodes CAISPGLAGDEQYF.

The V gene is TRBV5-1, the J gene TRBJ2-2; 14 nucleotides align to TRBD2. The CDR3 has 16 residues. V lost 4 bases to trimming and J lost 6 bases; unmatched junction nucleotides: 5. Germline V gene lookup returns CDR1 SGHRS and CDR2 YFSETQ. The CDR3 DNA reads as TGCGCCAGCAGCGAGGGGACTAGCGGGAGATCCGGGGAGCTGTTTTTT. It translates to CASSEGTSGRSGELFF.

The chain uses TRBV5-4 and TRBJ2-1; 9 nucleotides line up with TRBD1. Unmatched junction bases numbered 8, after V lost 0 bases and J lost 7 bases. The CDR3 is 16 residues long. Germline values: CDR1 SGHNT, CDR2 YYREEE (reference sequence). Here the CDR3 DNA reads TGTGCCAGCAGCTTGGTATCTGGACAGGGGAGGAATGAGCAGTTCTTC. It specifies CASSLVSGQGRNEQFF.

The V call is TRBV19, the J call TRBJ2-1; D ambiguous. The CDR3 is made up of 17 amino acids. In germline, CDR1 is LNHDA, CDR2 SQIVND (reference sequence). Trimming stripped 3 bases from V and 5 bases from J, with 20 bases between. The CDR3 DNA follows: TGTGCCAGTAGTATTCGGTTAATGCTGGCGGCGCACAATGAGCAGTTCTTC. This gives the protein CASSIRLMLAAHNEQFF.

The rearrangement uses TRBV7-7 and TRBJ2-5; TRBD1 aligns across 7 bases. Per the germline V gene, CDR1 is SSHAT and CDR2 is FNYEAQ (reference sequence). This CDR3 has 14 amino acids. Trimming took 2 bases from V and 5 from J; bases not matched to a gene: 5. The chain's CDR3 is CASSLQGGRETQYF. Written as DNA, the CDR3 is TGTGCCAGCAGCTTACAAGGGGGCCGGGAGACCCAGTACTTC.

The CDR3 DNA sequence: TGTGCCAGCTCACCACTACTAGCGGGAGAAGGGGGGCAGTTCTTC. Protein product: CASSPLLAGEGGQFF. V is TRBV18 and J is TRBJ2-1; 11 bases line up with TRBD2. V lost 1 base, J lost 12 bases, and 8 bases stayed unmatched. Germline CDR1 is KGHSH and CDR2 is LQKENI. The CDR3 is 15 residues long.

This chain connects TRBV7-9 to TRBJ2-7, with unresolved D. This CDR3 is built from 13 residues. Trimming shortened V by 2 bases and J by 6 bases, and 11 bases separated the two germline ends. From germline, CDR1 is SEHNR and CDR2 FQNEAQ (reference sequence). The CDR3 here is CASSLKGNGEQYF. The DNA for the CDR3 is TGTGCCAGCAGCTTAAAAGGGAACGGCGAGCAGTACTTC.